This T cell receptor beta chain was identified in a study of sequential checkpoint blockade in melanoma. This sample's treatment: randomized to nivolumab then ipilimumab (arm A) or the reverse (arm B). Patients had received no earlier DNA-damaging chemotherapy. Germline V lookup: CDR1 MNHEY, CDR2 SMNVEV (reference sequence). This CDR3 has 16 residues. With V trimmed by 5 bases and J by 9 bases, 9 bases remained unmatched. The assay was immunoSEQ multiplex PCR, and TCRdb's table has in-frame clones only and misses some. This sample carries some 26,000 clones, roughly 81% of them seen once, and the ten largest clones take over 20%.

The sequenced sample was CD8+ T cells sorted from blood (inferred from file names), obtained from a patient given nivolumab and ipilimumab in sequence. V gene TRBV27 combines with J gene TRBJ2-3; TRBD2 aligns across 15 bases. This clonotype was sampled from a human donor with melanoma. CDR3 sequence: CASSGLAGGPHETQYF. DNA for the CDR3: TGTGCCAGCAGTGGACTAGCGGGAGGGCCGCATGAGACGCAGTATTTT.